This T cell receptor beta chain was profiled in a study of radiotherapy plus CTLA-4 blockade in lung cancer. At the level of the study: Objective response was observed in about 19% of patients, and disease control in roughly 30%. Findings and limits, study-wide: An expansion of tumor-derived TCR clones occurred in blood after radiotherapy plus ipilimumab. The best predictor of response was reported to be early blood T cell clone dynamics, with interferon-beta.

Concerning this clone itself: Its cognate antigen is unknown.

CDR3 length: 19 amino acids. The J segment lost 0 bases and the V segment lost 6 bases, leaving 13 bases of the junction unmatched. Per the germline V gene, CDR1 is SGHKS and CDR2 is YYEKEE (reference sequence). Assay used: immunoSEQ multiplex PCR; TCRdb lists only in-frame clones, some missing. The sample yields about 80,000 clones, more than 80% seen once. This clonotype was obtained from a human donor with non-small cell lung cancer who had stable disease on radiotherapy plus ipilimumab. The material sequenced was peripheral blood, taken from a patient treated with radiotherapy plus ipilimumab. The chain couples TRBV5-5 to TRBJ2-6; 9 bases fit TRBD2. The CDR3 protein is CASTLAAREGISGANVLTF. The CDR3 DNA sequence: TGTGCCAGCACCCTGGCGGCGCGGGAGGGGATCTCTGGGGCCAACGTCCTGACTTTC.